The rows below give T cell receptor beta chains drawn from one sample of a study of T cell repertoires in cytomegalovirus infection. From the reads, TCRdb called clonotypes with MiXCR, one entry per CDR3 protein. The repertoire consists of some 700,000 distinct CDR3 sequences, with around a third occurring once and the leading ten covering roughly 20%. These TCRs are of unknown antigen specificity. Sequences were derived from cultured PBMCs, sampled from culture after CMV antigen stimulation. These receptors all come from a human donor in good health (CMV status not recorded). Some clones in this sample may be carry-over from other donors' samples. Both conserved end residues are part of each CDR3. The order of the fields is V gene, J gene, D gene, clone size, CDR3 DNA, CDR3 protein. D genes are given only for firm matches. Clone size appears in some rows only: once, few, many, or a class for an expanded clone.

v_gene: TRBV7-2; j_gene: TRBJ2-7; d_gene: .; abundance: .; CDR3nt: TGTGCCAGCAGGGGGGCTGGGTTGAATGAGCAGTACTTC; CDR3aa: CASRGAGLNEQYF
v_gene: TRBV12-3/TRBV12-4; j_gene: TRBJ1-1; d_gene: .; abundance: few; CDR3nt: TGTGCCAGCAGTTTCTCTATTATGAACACTGAAGCTTTCTTT; CDR3aa: CASSFSIMNTEAFF
v_gene: TRBV7-2; j_gene: TRBJ1-2; d_gene: .; abundance: .; CDR3nt: TGTGCCAGCAGCTTAGTAGGGCCCTCAAAATTTAACTATGGCTACACCTTC; CDR3aa: CASSLVGPSKFNYGYTF
v_gene: TRBV7-6; j_gene: TRBJ2-3; d_gene: .; abundance: many; CDR3nt: TGTGCCAGCAGCTTAGGCCGATGGAGCACAGATACGCAGTATTTT; CDR3aa: CASSLGRWSTDTQYF
v_gene: TRBV7-9; j_gene: TRBJ1-2; d_gene: TRBD1; abundance: .; CDR3nt: TGTGCCAGCAGCTCCCTAGGACAGGAGTCTGGCTACACCTTC; CDR3aa: CASSSLGQESGYTF
v_gene: TRBV20-1; j_gene: TRBJ2-5; d_gene: TRBD2; abundance: once; CDR3nt: TGCAGTGCTATAGGGTCTAGCGGGGGGTTAGAGACCCAGTACTTC; CDR3aa: CSAIGSSGGLETQYF
v_gene: TRBV28; j_gene: TRBJ1-3; d_gene: .; abundance: few; CDR3nt: TGTGCCAGCAGTACCCAACCGGGACGGAACTCTGGAAACACCATATATTTT; CDR3aa: CASSTQPGRNSGNTIYF
v_gene: TRBV7-9; j_gene: TRBJ1-2; d_gene: .; abundance: many; CDR3nt: TGTGCCACTTCACCCCGACAGACCAAGGCTAACTATGGCTACACCTTC; CDR3aa: CATSPRQTKANYGYTF
v_gene: TRBV7-4; j_gene: TRBJ2-7; d_gene: TRBD1; abundance: .; CDR3nt: TGTGCCAGCAGCTTAGCCTCCCGGGACAGGGTAAGCTACGAGCAGTACTTC; CDR3aa: CASSLASRDRVSYEQYF
v_gene: TRBV19; j_gene: TRBJ2-7; d_gene: .; abundance: .; CDR3nt: TGTGCCAGTAGTATAGGACCCGGGGGTTCCTACGAGCAGTACTTC; CDR3aa: CASSIGPGGSYEQYF
v_gene: TRBV11-2; j_gene: TRBJ1-2; d_gene: .; abundance: few; CDR3nt: TGTGCCAGCAGCTTTACCGATAGCCGGGAGACTAACTATGGCTACACCTTC; CDR3aa: CASSFTDSRETNYGYTF
v_gene: TRBV5-1; j_gene: TRBJ1-2; d_gene: .; abundance: .; CDR3nt: TGCGCCAGCAGCTCCCCAGGGTCTGTCTATGGCTACACCTTC; CDR3aa: CASSSPGSVYGYTF
v_gene: TRBV7-2; j_gene: TRBJ2-3; d_gene: .; abundance: .; CDR3nt: TGTGCCAGCAGCTTAGTCGGGAGTGGAGCACACGCAGATACGCAGTATTTT; CDR3aa: CASSLVGSGAHADTQYF
v_gene: TRBV10-3; j_gene: TRBJ1-1; d_gene: .; abundance: .; CDR3nt: TGTGCCATCAGGAAAGACCCCATGAACACTGAAGCTTTCTTT; CDR3aa: CAIRKDPMNTEAFF
v_gene: TRBV29-1; j_gene: TRBJ2-1; d_gene: TRBD1; abundance: .; CDR3nt: TGCAGCGTTGAGGCAGGGGGCCTTTACAATGAGCAGTTCTTC; CDR3aa: CSVEAGGLYNEQFF
v_gene: TRBV5-6; j_gene: TRBJ2-3; d_gene: .; abundance: .; CDR3nt: TGTGCCAGCAGCTCGGGACTGGGCACAGATACGCAGTATTTT; CDR3aa: CASSSGLGTDTQYF
v_gene: TRBV2; j_gene: TRBJ2-1; d_gene: .; abundance: .; CDR3nt: TGTGCCAGCAGTGCAAAAGCGTGGTCCTACAATGAGCAGTTCTTC; CDR3aa: CASSAKAWSYNEQFF
v_gene: TRBV6-6; j_gene: TRBJ1-1; d_gene: .; abundance: .; CDR3nt: TGTGCCAGCAGTTACTGGGAAGGTCGTGTCGACACTGAAGCTTTCTTT; CDR3aa: CASSYWEGRVDTEAFF
v_gene: TRBV7-2; j_gene: TRBJ2-3; d_gene: .; abundance: many; CDR3nt: TGTGCCAGCAGTGTGGGGGGAGATACGCAGTATTTT; CDR3aa: CASSVGGDTQYF
v_gene: TRBV7-2; j_gene: TRBJ2-1; d_gene: TRBD2; abundance: few; CDR3nt: TGTGCCAGCAGCTCCAGGCGGGGGTCCTATGAGCAGTTCTTC; CDR3aa: CASSSRRGSYEQFF
v_gene: TRBV6-1; j_gene: TRBJ2-6; d_gene: .; abundance: few; CDR3nt: TGTGCCAGCAGTCGGATTGACTCTGGGGCCAACGTCCTGACTTTC; CDR3aa: CASSRIDSGANVLTF
v_gene: TRBV5-6; j_gene: TRBJ2-7; d_gene: .; abundance: few; CDR3nt: TGTGCCAGCAGCTTGGCTCGGGGGGCGCTGGGTAACGAGCAGTACTTC; CDR3aa: CASSLARGALGNEQYF
v_gene: TRBV7-8; j_gene: TRBJ1-1; d_gene: .; abundance: many; CDR3nt: TGTGCCAGCAGCTTAATCAGGGATTTCCCGAACACTGAAGCTTTCTTT; CDR3aa: CASSLIRDFPNTEAFF
v_gene: TRBV20-1; j_gene: TRBJ2-7; d_gene: .; abundance: .; CDR3nt: TGCAGTGCTAGAGATCCGGCGGGGCTCCCATACGAGCAGTACTTC; CDR3aa: CSARDPAGLPYEQYF
v_gene: TRBV20-1; j_gene: TRBJ2-1; d_gene: .; abundance: few; CDR3nt: TGCAGTGTTCAGTCGGGGGACTACAATGAGCAGTTCTTC; CDR3aa: CSVQSGDYNEQFF
v_gene: TRBV5-4; j_gene: TRBJ2-1; d_gene: .; abundance: few; CDR3nt: TGTGCCAGCAGCCCAGGGGGGCCCCCCTACAATGAGCAGTTCTTC; CDR3aa: CASSPGGPPYNEQFF
v_gene: TRBV13; j_gene: TRBJ1-3; d_gene: .; abundance: .; CDR3nt: TGTGCCAGCAGCCCGAGGGTTTACTCTGGAAACACCATATATTTT; CDR3aa: CASSPRVYSGNTIYF
v_gene: TRBV4-1; j_gene: TRBJ1-4; d_gene: .; abundance: few; CDR3nt: TGCGCCAGCAGCCGACTTTTGGGGAGGGAAAAACTGTTTTTT; CDR3aa: CASSRLLGREKLFF
v_gene: TRBV6-5; j_gene: TRBJ2-2; d_gene: TRBD2; abundance: once; CDR3nt: TGTGCCAGCACCCCTATGACTAGCGGGGGGCCGGGCGGGGAGCTGTTTTTT; CDR3aa: CASTPMTSGGPGGELFF
v_gene: TRBV6-2/TRBV6-3; j_gene: TRBJ1-5; d_gene: TRBD1; abundance: few; CDR3nt: TGTGCCAGCAGTTATTATCCGGGACAGTCACTCCAGCATTTT; CDR3aa: CASSYYPGQSLQHF
v_gene: TRBV12-3/TRBV12-4; j_gene: TRBJ2-4; d_gene: TRBD1; abundance: .; CDR3nt: TGTGCCAGCGCCGGGACAGGGCAAAACATTCAGTACTTC; CDR3aa: CASAGTGQNIQYF
v_gene: TRBV20-1; j_gene: TRBJ2-5; d_gene: .; abundance: few; CDR3nt: TGCAGTGCTAGAGGAGAGGGCAGAAACCAAGAGACCCAGTACTTC; CDR3aa: CSARGEGRNQETQYF
v_gene: TRBV5-4; j_gene: TRBJ1-1; d_gene: .; abundance: few; CDR3nt: TGTGCCAGCAGCGGAGGATCCGAAGCTTTCTTT; CDR3aa: CASSGGSEAFF
v_gene: TRBV18; j_gene: TRBJ2-4; d_gene: .; abundance: .; CDR3nt: TGTGCCAGCTCACCTGAGACAGGGAGGGACATTCAGTACTTC; CDR3aa: CASSPETGRDIQYF
v_gene: TRBV7-2; j_gene: TRBJ2-6; d_gene: TRBD1; abundance: .; CDR3nt: TGTGCCAGCAGCTCAGGGGGAACAGGGGCCAACGTCCTGTCTTTC; CDR3aa: CASSSGGTGANVLSF
v_gene: TRBV7-8; j_gene: TRBJ1-1; d_gene: .; abundance: few; CDR3nt: TGTGCCAGCAGCTTAGCGCCCGGAGGGGTCTCTGAAGCTTTCTTT; CDR3aa: CASSLAPGGVSEAFF
v_gene: TRBV7-9; j_gene: TRBJ1-1; d_gene: .; abundance: .; CDR3nt: TGTGCCAGCAGCTTGCCAGGGGTGTCTGAAGCTTTCTTT; CDR3aa: CASSLPGVSEAFF
v_gene: TRBV5-4; j_gene: TRBJ2-1; d_gene: TRBD1; abundance: .; CDR3nt: TGTGCCAGCAGCACCACAGGGGAAGCCAATGAGCAGTTCTTC; CDR3aa: CASSTTGEANEQFF
v_gene: TRBV7-2; j_gene: TRBJ2-5; d_gene: .; abundance: .; CDR3nt: TGTGCCAGCATGGGGGGCGGGGAGACCCAGTACTTC; CDR3aa: CASMGGGETQYF
v_gene: TRBV10-3; j_gene: TRBJ1-4; d_gene: TRBD1; abundance: .; CDR3nt: TGTGCCATCAGTGAGTTTCAGGGGGCGGATGAAAAACTGTTTTTT; CDR3aa: CAISEFQGADEKLFF
v_gene: TRBV7-2; j_gene: TRBJ2-3; d_gene: .; abundance: many; CDR3nt: TGTGCCAGCAACAATGGGAGACTGGGAGGGGGCACCCGCAGGGCAGATACGCAGTATTTT; CDR3aa: CASNNGRLGGGTRRADTQYF
v_gene: TRBV5-1; j_gene: TRBJ1-2; d_gene: TRBD1; abundance: few; CDR3nt: TGCGCCAGCAGCCCGAACCCGGGACAGGGTGGATATGGCTACACCTTC; CDR3aa: CASSPNPGQGGYGYTF
v_gene: TRBV7-6; j_gene: TRBJ2-3; d_gene: .; abundance: few; CDR3nt: TGTGCCAGCAGCCCGTACGGCGGCACAGATACGCAGTATTTT; CDR3aa: CASSPYGGTDTQYF
v_gene: TRBV2; j_gene: TRBJ2-1; d_gene: TRBD2; abundance: .; CDR3nt: TGTGCCAGCAGCACTCCGACGGGACTAGCGGGGGGGAGATCCTACAATGAGCAGTTCTTC; CDR3aa: CASSTPTGLAGGRSYNEQFF
v_gene: TRBV20-1; j_gene: TRBJ2-2; d_gene: .; abundance: .; CDR3nt: TGCAGTGCTCACTCACTTCTGGGGGAGGAGCTGTTTTTT; CDR3aa: CSAHSLLGEELFF
v_gene: TRBV7-2; j_gene: TRBJ2-7; d_gene: TRBD2; abundance: .; CDR3nt: TGTGCCAGCAGCTGGGGCGGGGGGCGGGACTACGAGCAGTACTTC; CDR3aa: CASSWGGGRDYEQYF
v_gene: TRBV10-3; j_gene: TRBJ2-5; d_gene: .; abundance: .; CDR3nt: TGTGCCATCAGTGACACAGGCCAAGAGACCCAGTACTTC; CDR3aa: CAISDTGQETQYF
v_gene: TRBV5-3; j_gene: TRBJ2-5; d_gene: .; abundance: .; CDR3nt: TGTGCCAGCAGCTCCATAGGGAAGGGGACCCAGTACTTC; CDR3aa: CASSSIGKGTQYF
v_gene: TRBV28; j_gene: TRBJ2-3; d_gene: .; abundance: .; CDR3nt: TGTGCCAGCAGTTCGGGCCGCGGGAGCACAGATACGCAGTATTTT; CDR3aa: CASSSGRGSTDTQYF
v_gene: TRBV28; j_gene: TRBJ1-2; d_gene: TRBD1; abundance: .; CDR3nt: TGTGCCAGCAGTTCCGGGACAGGGACGGTCTATGGCTACACCTTC; CDR3aa: CASSSGTGTVYGYTF